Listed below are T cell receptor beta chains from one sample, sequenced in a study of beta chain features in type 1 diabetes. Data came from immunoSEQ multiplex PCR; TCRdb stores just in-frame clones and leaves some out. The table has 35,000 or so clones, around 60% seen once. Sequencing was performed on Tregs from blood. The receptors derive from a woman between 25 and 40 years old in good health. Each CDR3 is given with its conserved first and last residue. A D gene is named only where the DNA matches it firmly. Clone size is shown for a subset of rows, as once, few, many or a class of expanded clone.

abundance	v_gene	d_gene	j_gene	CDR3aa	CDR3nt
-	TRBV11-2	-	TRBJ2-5	CASSRVHHEGQYF	TGTGCCAGCAGCAGGGTCCACCATGAGGGCCAGTACTTC
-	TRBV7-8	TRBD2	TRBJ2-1	CASSQRTSGKPDEQFF	TGTGCCAGCAGCCAACGGACTAGCGGGAAACCGGATGAGCAGTTCTTC
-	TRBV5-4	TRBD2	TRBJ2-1	CASKQREGAEQFF	TGTGCCAGCAAACAGCGGGAAGGGGCCGAGCAGTTCTTC
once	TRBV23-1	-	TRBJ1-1	CASSQSGMLRERTEAFF	TGCGCCAGCAGTCAATCGGGTATGTTGAGGGAGAGGACTGAAGCTTTCTTT
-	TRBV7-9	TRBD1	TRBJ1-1	CASSLVFGQGVNTEAFF	TGTGCCAGCAGCTTAGTCTTCGGACAGGGGGTTAACACTGAAGCTTTCTTT
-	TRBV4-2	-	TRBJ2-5	CASSRSVPGTPETQYF	TGTGCCAGCAGCCGCTCCGTCCCCGGGACTCCCGAGACCCAGTACTTC
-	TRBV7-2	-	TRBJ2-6	CASSLGAGRSGASVLTF	TGTGCCAGCAGCTTAGGGGCAGGTCGCTCTGGGGCCAGCGTCCTGACTTTC
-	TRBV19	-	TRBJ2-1	CASSIRVEGMNEQFF	TGTGCCAGTAGTATACGGGTAGAGGGTATGAATGAGCAGTTCTTC
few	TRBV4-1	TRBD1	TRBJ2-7	CASSQGQTNYEQYF	TGCGCCAGCAGCCAGGGACAGACGAACTACGAGCAGTACTTC
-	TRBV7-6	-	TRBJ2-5	CASSPFNQETQYF	TGTGCCAGCAGCCCTTTTAACCAAGAGACCCAGTACTTC
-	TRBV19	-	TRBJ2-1	CASSNIYNEQFF	TGTGCCAGTAGTAATATTTACAATGAGCAGTTCTTC
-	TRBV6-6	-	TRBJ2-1	CASSTTRGTYNEQFF	TGTGCCAGCAGCACTACTAGGGGGACCTACAATGAGCAGTTCTTC
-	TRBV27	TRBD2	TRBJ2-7	CASRLAGVRNNEQYF	TGTGCCAGCAGACTAGCGGGAGTTCGAAACAACGAGCAGTACTTC
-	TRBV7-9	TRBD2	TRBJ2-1	CASSLILAGGLSYNEQFF	TGTGCCAGCAGCTTAATACTAGCGGGAGGGTTATCCTACAATGAGCAGTTCTTC
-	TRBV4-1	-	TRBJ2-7	CASSQAHGSSSYEQYF	TGCGCCAGCAGCCAGGCCCACGGGAGTAGCTCCTACGAGCAGTACTTC
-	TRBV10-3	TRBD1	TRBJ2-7	CAISKGQGMGEQYF	TGTGCCATCAGTAAGGGACAGGGGATGGGCGAGCAGTACTTC
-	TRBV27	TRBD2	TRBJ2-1	CASSFLAGGASEQFF	TGTGCCAGCAGTTTTCTAGCGGGGGGGGCGAGTGAGCAGTTCTTC
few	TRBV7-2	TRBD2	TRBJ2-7	CASSLALRLAGDYEQYF	TGTGCCAGCAGCTTAGCCTTGAGATTAGCGGGGGACTACGAGCAGTACTTC
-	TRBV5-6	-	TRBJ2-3	CASSPSPGLRISTDTQYF	TGTGCCAGCAGCCCCTCTCCGGGACTCCGAATTAGCACAGATACGCAGTATTTT
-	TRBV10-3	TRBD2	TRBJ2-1	CAIRRLAGEYNEQFF	TGTGCCATCAGAAGACTAGCGGGAGAGTACAATGAGCAGTTCTTC
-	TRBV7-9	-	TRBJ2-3	CASSLALGGPDTQYF	TGTGCCAGCAGCTTAGCGCTAGGAGGCCCAGATACGCAGTATTTT
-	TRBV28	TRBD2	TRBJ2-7	CASSLLAGGRAEQYF	TGTGCCAGCAGTTTACTAGCGGGAGGGCGGGCCGAGCAGTACTTC
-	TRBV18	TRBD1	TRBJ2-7	CASSPGQEYEQYF	TGTGCCAGCTCACCCGGACAGGAGTACGAGCAGTACTTC
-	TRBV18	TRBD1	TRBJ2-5	CASSPRTGTGEQYF	TGTGCCAGCTCACCCCGGACAGGGACTGGAGAGCAGTACTTC
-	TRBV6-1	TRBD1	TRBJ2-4	CASSDQGVGGKNIQYF	TGTGCCAGCAGTGACCAGGGGGTTGGAGGCAAAAACATTCAGTACTTC
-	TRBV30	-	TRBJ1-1	CAWSVQRYTEAFF	TGTGCCTGGAGTGTACAGCGGTACACTGAAGCTTTCTTT
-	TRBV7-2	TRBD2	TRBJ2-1	CASSPLAGALYEQFF	TGTGCCAGCAGCCCGCTAGCGGGAGCTCTCTATGAGCAGTTCTTC
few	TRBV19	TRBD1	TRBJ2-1	CASSRRQGSSYNEQFF	TGTGCCAGTAGTAGGAGACAGGGGAGCTCCTACAATGAGCAGTTCTTC
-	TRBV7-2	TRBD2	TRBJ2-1	CASSRGGSGSWVGNEQFF	TGTGCCAGCAGCCGGGGGGGTAGCGGGAGTTGGGTTGGCAATGAGCAGTTCTTC
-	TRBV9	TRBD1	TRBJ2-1	CASSSGTVYNEQFF	TGTGCCAGCTCCTCCGGGACAGTATACAATGAGCAGTTCTTC
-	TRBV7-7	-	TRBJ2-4	CASSPQVGDTIQYF	TGTGCTAGCAGCCCCCAAGTAGGTGACACCATTCAGTACTTC
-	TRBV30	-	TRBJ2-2	CAWNTGNTGELFF	TGTGCCTGGAACACGGGGAACACCGGGGAGCTGTTTTTT
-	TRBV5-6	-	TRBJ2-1	CASGRGNEQFF	TGTGCCAGCGGGAGAGGGAATGAGCAGTTCTTC
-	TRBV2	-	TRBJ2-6	CASSATGYVGPGANVLTF	TGTGCCAGCAGCGCAACAGGATATGTGGGCCCTGGGGCCAACGTCCTGACTTTC
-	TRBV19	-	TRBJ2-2	CALTVSGELFF	TGTGCCTTGACAGTTTCCGGGGAGCTGTTTTTT
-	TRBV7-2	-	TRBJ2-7	CASSLSQGGDEQYF	TGTGCCAGCAGCTTAAGCCAGGGAGGCGACGAGCAGTACTTC
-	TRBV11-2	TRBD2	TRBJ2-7	CASIGAGVQQYF	TGTGCCAGCATCGGCGCGGGGGTGCAGCAGTACTTC
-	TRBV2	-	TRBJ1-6	CASSESPNPPLHF	TGTGCCAGCAGTGAGAGTCCAAATCCACCCCTCCACTTT
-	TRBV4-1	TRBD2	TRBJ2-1	CANSQAGTRGNEQFF	TGCGCCAACAGCCAAGCAGGGACTAGGGGCAATGAGCAGTTCTTC
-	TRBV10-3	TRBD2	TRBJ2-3	CAISGLAGGFTDTQYF	TGTGCCATCAGTGGTCTAGCGGGAGGGTTCACAGATACGCAGTATTTT
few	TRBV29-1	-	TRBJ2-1	CSVARVISYNEQFF	TGCAGCGTTGCGCGGGTTATCTCCTACAATGAGCAGTTCTTC
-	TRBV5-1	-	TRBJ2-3	CASSLTLGEADTQYF	TGCGCCAGCAGCTTGACTCTGGGGGAGGCAGATACGCAGTATTTT
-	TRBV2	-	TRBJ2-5	CASSVDRSEETQYF	TGTGCCAGCAGTGTCGACAGGTCAGAAGAGACCCAGTACTTC
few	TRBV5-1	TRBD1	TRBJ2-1	CASTLAPGQGANEQFF	TGCGCCAGCACCCTCGCGCCGGGACAGGGGGCCAATGAGCAGTTCTTC
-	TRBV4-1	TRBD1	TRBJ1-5	CASSFNGQGNQPQHF	TGCGCCAGCAGCTTCAATGGACAGGGAAATCAGCCCCAGCATTTT
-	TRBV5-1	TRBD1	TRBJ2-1	CASSFEVGTGGNEQFF	TGCGCCAGCAGCTTTGAGGTCGGGACAGGGGGGAATGAGCAGTTCTTC
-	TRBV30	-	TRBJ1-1	CAWRKGAYTEAFF	TGTGCCTGGAGAAAAGGGGCCTACACTGAAGCTTTCTTT
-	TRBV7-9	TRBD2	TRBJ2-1	CASSLGTSGSPYEQFF	TGTGCCAGCAGCTTAGGGACTAGCGGGAGTCCCTATGAGCAGTTCTTC
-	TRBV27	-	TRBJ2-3	CASSQIGQHQDTQYF	TGTGCCAGCAGTCAAATTGGGCAGCATCAAGATACGCAGTATTTT
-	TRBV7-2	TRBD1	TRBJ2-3	CASSSHRDRGTDTQYF	TGTGCCAGCAGCTCCCACCGGGACAGGGGTACAGATACGCAGTATTTT
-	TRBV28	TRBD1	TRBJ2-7	CASSRQGGTYEQYF	TGTGCCAGCAGTCGACAGGGGGGGACCTACGAGCAGTACTTC
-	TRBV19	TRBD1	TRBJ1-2	CASSMNRDSILYGYTF	TGTGCCAGTAGTATGAATCGGGACAGTATTCTCTATGGCTACACCTTC
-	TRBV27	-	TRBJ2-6	CASSHYSGANVLTF	TGTGCCAGCAGTCACTACTCTGGGGCCAACGTCCTGACTTTC
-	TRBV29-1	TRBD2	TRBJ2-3	CSVESGLAGFYPTDTQYF	TGCAGCGTTGAATCGGGACTAGCGGGATTTTACCCCACAGATACGCAGTATTTT
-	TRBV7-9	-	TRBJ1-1	CASSLWGGTEAFF	TGTGCCAGCAGCTTATGGGGAGGCACTGAAGCTTTCTTT
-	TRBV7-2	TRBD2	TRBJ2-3	CASSLGLAGATDTQYF	TGTGCCAGCAGCTTAGGGTTAGCGGGAGCCACAGATACGCAGTATTTT
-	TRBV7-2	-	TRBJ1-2	CASSLVESGGLYGYTF	TGTGCCAGCAGCTTAGTGGAGAGCGGGGGACTCTATGGCTACACCTTC
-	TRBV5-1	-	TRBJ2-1	CASRPEGGSYNEQFF	TGCGCCAGCAGACCCGAAGGGGGCTCCTACAATGAGCAGTTCTTC
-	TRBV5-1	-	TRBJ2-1	CASSLAGAPYNEQFF	TGCGCCAGCAGCTTGGCGGGAGCGCCCTACAATGAGCAGTTCTTC
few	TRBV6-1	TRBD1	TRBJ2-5	CASSEGFKTGGGRETQYF	TGTGCCAGCAGTGAGGGCTTTAAGACAGGGGGGGGCCGGGAGACCCAGTACTTC